A selection of T cell receptor beta chains follows, all from one sample in a study of OX40 agonist ivuxolimab in advanced cancers. Some clones are missing from TCRdb's copy, which holds only in-frame ones; the method was immunoSEQ multiplex PCR. The sample has under 25,000 clones; roughly four fifths are singletons. Specimen: CD4+ or CD8+ T cells sorted from blood, collected in a trial of the OX40 agonist ivuxolimab. These receptors originate from an adult with an advanced solid tumor such as melanoma, head and neck, liver or kidney cancer. Both conserved end residues are part of each CDR3. A D gene is named only where the DNA matches it firmly. Clone size is shown for a subset of rows, as once, few, many or a class of expanded clone.

CDR3 DNA: TGTGCCAGCAAGCGGGAGGGCCTGGAGACCCAGTACTTC
CDR3 protein: CASKREGLETQYF
CDR3 length: 13
D gene: TRBD2
clone size: NA
J gene: TRBJ2-5
V gene: TRBV25-1

CDR3 DNA: TGTGCCAGCTCACTAGGGCAGGCTGTTTCCTACGAGCAGTACTTC
CDR3 protein: CASSLGQAVSYEQYF
CDR3 length: 15
D gene: NA
clone size: NA
J gene: TRBJ2-7
V gene: TRBV18

CDR3 DNA: TGTGCCAGCAGCTTAGCGACGGGGACCACTTACAATGAGCAGTTCTTC
CDR3 protein: CASSLATGTTYNEQFF
CDR3 length: 16
D gene: NA
clone size: NA
J gene: TRBJ2-1
V gene: TRBV7-2

CDR3 DNA: TGTGCCAGCAGCTTAATCCAGGGAAACTATGGCTACACCTTC
CDR3 protein: CASSLIQGNYGYTF
CDR3 length: 14
D gene: NA
clone size: few
J gene: TRBJ1-2
V gene: TRBV7-2

CDR3 DNA: TGTGCCAGTAGTATACAGGCGAGGCAGTTCTTC
CDR3 protein: CASSIQARQFF
CDR3 length: 11
D gene: NA
clone size: NA
J gene: TRBJ2-1
V gene: TRBV19

CDR3 DNA: TGCGCCAGCAGCTGGGGGCCCGGGACAGTCTACGAGCAGTACTTC
CDR3 protein: CASSWGPGTVYEQYF
CDR3 length: 15
D gene: TRBD1
clone size: few
J gene: TRBJ2-7
V gene: TRBV5-1

CDR3 DNA: TGTGCCAGCAGCCTGAGTGGGACTAGCGAGGAGCAGTTCTTC
CDR3 protein: CASSLSGTSEEQFF
CDR3 length: 14
D gene: TRBD2
clone size: NA
J gene: TRBJ2-1
V gene: TRBV9

CDR3 DNA: TGTGCCACCAGCAACCCCGAAACTATTACGAACACCGGGGAGCTGTTTTTT
CDR3 protein: CATSNPETITNTGELFF
CDR3 length: 17
D gene: NA
clone size: NA
J gene: TRBJ2-2
V gene: TRBV15

CDR3 DNA: TGCGCCAGCAGCCAACAGGGGTTTGCTGAAGCTTTCTTT
CDR3 protein: CASSQQGFAEAFF
CDR3 length: 13
D gene: TRBD1
clone size: NA
J gene: TRBJ1-1
V gene: TRBV10-2

CDR3 DNA: TGTGCCTGGACCTCCGGGACAGGCCTCTATGGCTACACCTTC
CDR3 protein: CAWTSGTGLYGYTF
CDR3 length: 14
D gene: TRBD1
clone size: NA
J gene: TRBJ1-2
V gene: TRBV30

CDR3 DNA: TGTGCCAGCAGTTTAGACGGACTAGCGGACACGAACACCGGGGAGCTGTTTTTT
CDR3 protein: CASSLDGLADTNTGELFF
CDR3 length: 18
D gene: TRBD2
clone size: few
J gene: TRBJ2-2
V gene: TRBV28

CDR3 DNA: TGTGCCAGCAGCCCCCGGGACAGGGGGCGATACGAGCAGTACTTC
CDR3 protein: CASSPRDRGRYEQYF
CDR3 length: 15
D gene: TRBD1
clone size: once
J gene: TRBJ2-7
V gene: TRBV7-9

CDR3 DNA: TGTGCCAGCAGTCTAACCGGGAAGCCAAGTAACATTCAGTACTTC
CDR3 protein: CASSLTGKPSNIQYF
CDR3 length: 15
D gene: NA
clone size: NA
J gene: TRBJ2-4
V gene: TRBV6-5

CDR3 DNA: TGTGCCAGCAGTGAAGGCCGGCGCGGGAACACTGAAGCTTTCTTT
CDR3 protein: CASSEGRRGNTEAFF
CDR3 length: 15
D gene: NA
clone size: NA
J gene: TRBJ1-1
V gene: TRBV2

CDR3 DNA: TGTGCCAGCAGCTTGGGGTGGCGGAACACCGGGGAGCTGTTTTTT
CDR3 protein: CASSLGWRNTGELFF
CDR3 length: 15
D gene: NA
clone size: once
J gene: TRBJ2-2
V gene: TRBV5-6

CDR3 DNA: TGTGCCAGCAGTTTGGGTGGGAGAGCCAAAAACATTCAGTACTTC
CDR3 protein: CASSLGGRAKNIQYF
CDR3 length: 15
D gene: NA
clone size: NA
J gene: TRBJ2-4
V gene: TRBV28

CDR3 DNA: TGTGCCAGCAGCTTATGGCGTGATGAGCAGTTCTTC
CDR3 protein: CASSLWRDEQFF
CDR3 length: 12
D gene: NA
clone size: few
J gene: TRBJ2-1
V gene: TRBV7-6

CDR3 DNA: TGTGCCAGCTCATCCGGACGGTTGAGCAATCAGCCCCAGCATTTT
CDR3 protein: CASSSGRLSNQPQHF
CDR3 length: 15
D gene: NA
clone size: NA
J gene: TRBJ1-5
V gene: TRBV18

CDR3 DNA: TGTGCCAGCAGCTTTGGACAGGGCACTGAAGCTTTCTTT
CDR3 protein: CASSFGQGTEAFF
CDR3 length: 13
D gene: TRBD1
clone size: NA
J gene: TRBJ1-1
V gene: TRBV5-4

CDR3 DNA: TGTGCCAGCACGGGACTAGCGGGAGGAATAAACTACGAGCAGTACTTC
CDR3 protein: CASTGLAGGINYEQYF
CDR3 length: 16
D gene: TRBD2
clone size: NA
J gene: TRBJ2-7
V gene: TRBV28

CDR3 DNA: TGTGCCAGCTCACCACCTCTGGGAGGGAACACTGAAGCTTTCTTT
CDR3 protein: CASSPPLGGNTEAFF
CDR3 length: 15
D gene: NA
clone size: NA
J gene: TRBJ1-1
V gene: TRBV18

CDR3 DNA: TGTGCCAGTAGTAGAACTAGCGGGATCGATGAGCAGTTCTTC
CDR3 protein: CASSRTSGIDEQFF
CDR3 length: 14
D gene: TRBD2
clone size: NA
J gene: TRBJ2-1
V gene: TRBV19

CDR3 DNA: TGTGCCACCAGCAGAGATCCACAGACCCCTGAAGCTTTCTTT
CDR3 protein: CATSRDPQTPEAFF
CDR3 length: 14
D gene: NA
clone size: NA
J gene: TRBJ1-1
V gene: TRBV15

CDR3 DNA: TGTGCCAGCAGAAGAACAGGGCGGGGAGAAAAACTGTTTTTT
CDR3 protein: CASRRTGRGEKLFF
CDR3 length: 14
D gene: NA
clone size: few
J gene: TRBJ1-4
V gene: TRBV6-5

CDR3 DNA: TGTGCCAGCAGTTATGGCCGGTACGGGGCCAACGTCCTGACTTTC
CDR3 protein: CASSYGRYGANVLTF
CDR3 length: 15
D gene: NA
clone size: NA
J gene: TRBJ2-6
V gene: TRBV6-5

CDR3 DNA: TGTGCCAGCAGTGAAAGGACAGTTGAAGCTTTCTTT
CDR3 protein: CASSERTVEAFF
CDR3 length: 12
D gene: NA
clone size: NA
J gene: TRBJ1-1
V gene: TRBV2

CDR3 DNA: TGTGCCAGCAGCCCCGGACAGGGGGGCAATCAGCCCCAGCATTTT
CDR3 protein: CASSPGQGGNQPQHF
CDR3 length: 15
D gene: TRBD1
clone size: few
J gene: TRBJ1-5
V gene: TRBV7-2

CDR3 DNA: TGTGCCATCAGTGAGCTAGCGGGTTCCTCCTACGAGCAGTACTTC
CDR3 protein: CAISELAGSSYEQYF
CDR3 length: 15
D gene: TRBD2
clone size: NA
J gene: TRBJ2-7
V gene: TRBV10-3

CDR3 DNA: TGTGCCAGCAGGCACGGACAGGGAAGGAGGGAGCAGTACTTC
CDR3 protein: CASRHGQGRREQYF
CDR3 length: 14
D gene: TRBD1
clone size: NA
J gene: TRBJ2-7
V gene: TRBV2

CDR3 DNA: TGTGCCAGTACCCCCCTCACAGGGGGCATCTATGGCTACACCTTC
CDR3 protein: CASTPLTGGIYGYTF
CDR3 length: 15
D gene: TRBD1
clone size: NA
J gene: TRBJ1-2
V gene: TRBV19

CDR3 DNA: TGTGCCAGCTCTAGGGGGGGAGTTGGGGCTGAAGCTTTCTTT
CDR3 protein: CASSRGGVGAEAFF
CDR3 length: 14
D gene: NA
clone size: NA
J gene: TRBJ1-1
V gene: TRBV25-1

CDR3 DNA: TGTGCCAGCAGCCCCTCAGAGGGGTACGCAGATACGCAGTATTTT
CDR3 protein: CASSPSEGYADTQYF
CDR3 length: 15
D gene: NA
clone size: NA
J gene: TRBJ2-3
V gene: TRBV11-2